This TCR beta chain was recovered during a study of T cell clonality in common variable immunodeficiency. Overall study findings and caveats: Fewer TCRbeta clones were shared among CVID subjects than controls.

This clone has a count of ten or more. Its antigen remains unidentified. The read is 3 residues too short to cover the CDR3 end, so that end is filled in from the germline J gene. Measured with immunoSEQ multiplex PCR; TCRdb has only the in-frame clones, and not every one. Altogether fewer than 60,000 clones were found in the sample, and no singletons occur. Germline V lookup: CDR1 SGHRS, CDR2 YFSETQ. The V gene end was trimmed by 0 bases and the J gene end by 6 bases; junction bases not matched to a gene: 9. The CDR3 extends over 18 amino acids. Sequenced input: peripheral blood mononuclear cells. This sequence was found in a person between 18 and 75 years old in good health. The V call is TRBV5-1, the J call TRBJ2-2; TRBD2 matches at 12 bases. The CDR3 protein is CASSLDLAGGPFPGELFF. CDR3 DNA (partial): TGCGCCAGCAGCTTGGACCTAGCGGGAGGGCCATTCCCCGGGGAG.